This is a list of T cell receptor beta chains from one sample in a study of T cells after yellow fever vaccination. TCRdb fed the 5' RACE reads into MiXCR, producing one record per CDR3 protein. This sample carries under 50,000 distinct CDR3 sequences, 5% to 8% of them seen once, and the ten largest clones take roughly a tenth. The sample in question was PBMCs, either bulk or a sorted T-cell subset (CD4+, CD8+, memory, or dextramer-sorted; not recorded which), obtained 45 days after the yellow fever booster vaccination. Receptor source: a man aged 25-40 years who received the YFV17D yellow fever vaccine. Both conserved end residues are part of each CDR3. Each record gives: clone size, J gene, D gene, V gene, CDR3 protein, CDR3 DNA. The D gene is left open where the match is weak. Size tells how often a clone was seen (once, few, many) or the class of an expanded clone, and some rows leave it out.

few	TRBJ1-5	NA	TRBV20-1	CSATKEWQGNQPQHF	TGCAGTGCTACTAAGGAGTGGCAGGGGAATCAGCCCCAGCATTTT
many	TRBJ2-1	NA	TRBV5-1	CASSGDVPTNEQFF	TGCGCCAGCTCCGGGGATGTCCCAACTAATGAGCAGTTCTTC
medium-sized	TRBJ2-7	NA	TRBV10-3	CAISTGPDAHEQYF	TGTGCCATCAGTACTGGGCCCGATGCCCACGAGCAGTACTTC
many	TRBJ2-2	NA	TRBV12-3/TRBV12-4	CASSRTIPGELFF	TGTGCCAGCAGTCGAACTATCCCCGGGGAGCTGTTTTTT
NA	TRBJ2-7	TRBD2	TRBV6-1	CASNSGRLAVYEQYF	TGTGCCAGCAATAGCGGGAGACTAGCAGTGTACGAGCAGTACTTC
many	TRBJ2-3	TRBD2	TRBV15	CATSTLAGADTQYF	TGTGCCACCAGCACTTTAGCGGGAGCAGATACGCAGTATTTT
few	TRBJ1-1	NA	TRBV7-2	CASRDPSGNTEAFF	TGTGCCAGCCGGGACCCTTCAGGGAACACTGAAGCTTTCTTT
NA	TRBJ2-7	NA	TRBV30	CAWSPVAYEQYF	TGTGCCTGGAGTCCAGTCGCCTACGAGCAGTACTTC
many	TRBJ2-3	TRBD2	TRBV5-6	CASSLGVAGNTQYF	TGTGCCAGCAGCTTGGGGGTAGCGGGAAATACGCAGTATTTT
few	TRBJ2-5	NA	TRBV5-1	CASSLASLGETQYF	TGCGCCAGCAGCTTGGCCTCCCTCGGAGAGACCCAGTACTTC
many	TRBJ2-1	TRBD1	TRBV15	CATSRTGTAYNEQFF	TGTGCCACCAGCAGGACCGGGACAGCTTACAATGAGCAGTTCTTC
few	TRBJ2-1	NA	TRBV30	CAWSVPLDPHEQFF	TGTGCCTGGAGTGTACCCCTCGACCCCCATGAGCAGTTCTTC
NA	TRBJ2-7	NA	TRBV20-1	CSARVGGQGRYEQYF	TGCAGTGCTAGAGTGGGGGGCCAGGGGAGGTACGAGCAGTACTTC
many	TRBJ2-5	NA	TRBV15	CATSSGMGGQETQYF	TGTGCCACCAGCAGCGGGATGGGGGGACAAGAGACCCAGTACTTC
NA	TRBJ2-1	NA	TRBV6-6	CASTLRQYNEQFF	TGTGCCAGCACCCTTAGACAGTACAATGAGCAGTTCTTC
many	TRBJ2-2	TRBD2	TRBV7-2	CASSTTSANTGELFF	TGTGCCAGCAGCACAACTAGCGCCAACACCGGGGAGCTGTTTTTT
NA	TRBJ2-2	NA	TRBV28	CASSQFSHPSGELFF	TGTGCCAGCAGTCAGTTTTCCCACCCCTCCGGGGAGCTGTTTTTT
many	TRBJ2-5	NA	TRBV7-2	CASSLMAPQETQYF	TGTGCCAGCAGCTTAATGGCCCCTCAAGAGACCCAGTACTTC
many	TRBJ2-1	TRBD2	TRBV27	CASRQGLAGGYEQFF	TGTGCCAGCAGGCAGGGACTAGCGGGAGGGTATGAGCAGTTCTTC
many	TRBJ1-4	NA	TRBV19	CASSIGWTNEKLFF	TGTGCCAGTAGTATTGGGTGGACTAATGAAAAACTGTTTTTT
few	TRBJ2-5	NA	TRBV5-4	CASSLAPQETQYF	TGTGCCAGCAGCCTAGCGCCACAAGAGACCCAGTACTTC
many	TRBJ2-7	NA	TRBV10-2	CASSVGGEQYF	TGCGCCAGCAGTGTTGGTGGCGAGCAGTACTTC
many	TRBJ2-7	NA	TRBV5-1	CASSPSRGERRYEQYF	TGCGCCAGCAGCCCTAGCAGAGGGGAAAGAAGATACGAGCAGTACTTC
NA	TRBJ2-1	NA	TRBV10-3	CAISESGAAYNEQFF	TGTGCCATCAGTGAGTCAGGGGCGGCCTACAATGAGCAGTTCTTC
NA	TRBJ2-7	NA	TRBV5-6	CASYCLVEQYF	TGTGCCAGCTACTGCCTCGTCGAGCAGTACTTC
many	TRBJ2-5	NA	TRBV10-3	CAISEDQGMRETQYF	TGTGCCATCAGTGAAGATCAGGGGATGAGAGAGACCCAGTACTTC
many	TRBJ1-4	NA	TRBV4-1	CASSPEATTTNEKLFF	TGCGCCAGCAGCCCCGAGGCGACAACAACTAATGAAAAACTGTTTTTT
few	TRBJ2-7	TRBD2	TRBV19	CASSITGTSNEQYF	TGTGCCAGTAGTATAACCGGGACTAGCAACGAGCAGTACTTC
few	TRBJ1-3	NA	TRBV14	CASSQMWKTSGNTIYF	TGTGCCAGCAGCCAAATGTGGAAGACCTCTGGAAACACCATATATTTT
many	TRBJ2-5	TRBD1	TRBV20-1	CSARAGTGGETQYF	TGCAGTGCTAGGGCTGGGACAGGGGGAGAGACCCAGTACTTC
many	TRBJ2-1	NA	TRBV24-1	CATSDSRLLFF	TGTGCCACCAGTGATTCTCGGCTACTGTTCTTC
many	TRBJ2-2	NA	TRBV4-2	CASSKTPVAGELFF	TGTGCCAGCAGCAAGACTCCTGTGGCCGGGGAGCTGTTTTTT
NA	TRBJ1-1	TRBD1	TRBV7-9	CASSRGTGNTEAFF	TGTGCCAGCAGCCGAGGGACAGGGAACACTGAAGCTTTCTTT
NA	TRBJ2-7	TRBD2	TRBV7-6	CASSLSGRAHEQYF	TGTGCCAGCAGCCTTAGCGGGAGGGCCCACGAGCAGTACTTC
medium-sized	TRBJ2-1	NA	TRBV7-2	CASSLPPAGEQFF	TGTGCCAGCAGCTTGCCCCCTGCTGGCGAGCAGTTCTTC